Following are 21 T cell receptor beta chains from one sample sequenced in a study of blood T cell repertoires in COVID-19. Here immunoSEQ multiplex PCR was the method, and the copy in TCRdb shows in-frame clones only, minus some. The data contain about 57,000 clones, 75% to 90% of them singletons. The specimen was peripheral blood. The receptor source for this set is a woman older than 75 with COVID-19, enrolled during active disease.

V is TRBV2 and J is TRBJ2-3; weak D call: TRBD1 (5 bases). The CDR3 spans 13 residues. CDR1 SNHLY and CDR2 FYNNEI come from the germline V gene. The V gene lost 7 bases and the J gene lost 0 bases, with 8 bases spanning the gap. For the CDR3, the DNA is TGTGCCAGCAACAGGTATAGCACAGATACGCAGTATTTT. This codes for CASNRYSTDTQYF.

The rearrangement links TRBV5-5 to TRBJ2-3; the D is unclear. This CDR3 has 14 amino acids. Deletions cut 0 bases from V and 2 bases from J, with 7 bases between. Per the germline V gene, CDR1 is SGHKS and CDR2 is YYEKEE (reference sequence). The CDR3 spells CASSLDFFTDTQYF. The CDR3 DNA reads as TGTGCCAGCAGCTTGGACTTTTTCACAGATACGCAGTATTTT.

The genes are TRBV15 and TRBJ2-7; D might be TRBD1 (5 bases). CDR3 length: 14 amino acids. Germline V lookup: CDR1 LNHNV, CDR2 YYDKDF (reference sequence). V was pared by 1 base and J by 4 bases, with 11 bases between. The CDR3 nucleotides are TGTGCCACCAGCAGAGTCGCAGGGATGTACGAGCAGTACTTC. Its translation is CATSRVAGMYEQYF.

The V and J genes are TRBV30 and TRBJ2-5, with 11 bases matching TRBD2. The CDR3 is made up of 14 amino acids. Germline trimming cut 2 bases from V and 6 bases from J; bases unmatched to any gene: 5. Germline V CDR1 and CDR2: GTSNPN, SVGIG (reference sequence). The CDR3 nucleotides read TGTGCCTGGAGTACTAGCGGGGGCCCTAAGACCCAGTACTTC. This gives the protein CAWSTSGGPKTQYF.

V gene TRBV3-1 (or the pseudogene TRBV3-2) combines with J gene TRBJ2-5; 9 bases fit TRBD2. After removal of 6 bases from V and 2 bases from J, the junction contained 7 bases not matched to a gene. Germline V CDR1 and CDR2: LGHDT, YNNKEL (reference sequence). The CDR3 runs to 15 residues. CDR3 sequence (DNA): TGTGCCAGCAGAGGCGGGGGGGCGTGGCAAGAGACCCAGTACTTC. It encodes CASRGGGAWQETQYF.

The chain couples TRBV7-8 to TRBJ1-6, with D unresolved. Germline V gene data show CDR1 as SGHVS and CDR2 as FQNEAQ. This CDR3 is built from 15 residues. V was cut by 2 bases and J by 8 bases, with 13 bases left in between. The CDR3 DNA follows: TGTGCCAGCAGCTTATTTCGGGGTGGAGATTCACCCCTCCACTTT. Translated, it gives CASSLFRGGDSPLHF.

The chain recombines TRBV5-1 with TRBJ2-3, with D tentatively TRBD2 (6 bases). CDR3 length equals 17 residues. Germline loops: CDR1 SGHRS, CDR2 YFSETQ. The V and J ends lost 4 bases and 5 bases respectively, with 23 bases between them. CDR3 sequence (DNA): TGCGCCAGCAGCACCTCTGGGGCGGGATCCCGAAGAGATACGCAGTATTTT. This codes for CASSTSGAGSRRDTQYF.

This chain joins TRBV5-4 and TRBJ1-1; D gene unclear. The V end was cut by 6 bases, the J end by 5 bases, with 8 bases between. Germline CDR1 and CDR2: SGHNT and YYREEE (reference sequence). The CDR3 sequence is 11 residues long. CDR3 sequence: CASKSRTEAFF. CDR3 in DNA: TGTGCCAGCAAGTCGCGGACTGAAGCTTTCTTT.

The chain has TRBV2 and TRBJ2-4, with TRBD1 matching over 8 bases. Germline CDR1 is SNHLY and CDR2 is FYNNEI. V shed 8 bases, J shed 0 bases, and the junction held 9 bases outside the gene matches. The CDR3 is 16 residues long. Here the CDR3 reads CASGGNRGLAKNIQYF. In nucleotides, the CDR3 is TGTGCCAGCGGAGGCAACAGGGGGTTAGCCAAAAACATTCAGTACTTC.

The V gene is TRBV7-9, the J gene TRBJ2-7; 8 bases fit TRBD1. V lost 3 bases to trimming and J lost 2 bases; unmatched junction nucleotides: 6. Per germline, CDR1 SEHNR and CDR2 FQNEAQ (reference sequence). The CDR3 is made up of 15 amino acids. DNA of the CDR3: TGTGCCAGCAGCTTTAGTGGGACAGGACCCTACGAGCAGTACTTC. Its translation is CASSFSGTGPYEQYF.

This chain links TRBV30 with TRBJ2-3, with 8 bases that match TRBD2. This CDR3 has 15 amino acids. Losses at the gene ends were 0 bases for V and 1 base for J; bases not matched to a gene: 3. CDR1 is GTSNPN, CDR2 SVGIG, per germline (reference sequence). The DNA of the CDR3 is TGTGCCTGGAGTGTACATAGCGGGGGCACAGATACGCAGTATTTT. Protein product: CAWSVHSGGTDTQYF.

The chain employs TRBV7-9 and TRBJ1-1; D is perhaps TRBD1 (5 bases). Per the germline V gene, CDR1 is SEHNR and CDR2 is FQNEAQ (reference sequence). The CDR3 is 15 amino acids. Trimming took off 5 bases at V and 0 bases at J, with 13 bases between the two ends. CDR3 region: CASSARRAVNTEAFF. The CDR3 coding sequence is TGTGCCAGCAGCGCACGCAGGGCCGTGAACACTGAAGCTTTCTTT.

J is TRBJ1-1 and V is TRBV2; 8 positions match TRBD1. The CDR3 spans 11 residues. CDR1 is SNHLY and CDR2 is FYNNEI in the germline V gene. J was trimmed by 11 bases and V by 5 bases; bases with no gene match: 4. CDR3 nucleotide sequence: TGTGCCAGCAGTCCCAGGGGGCCGGCTTTCTTT. Translated, it gives CASSPRGPAFF.

The chain has TRBV7-2 and TRBJ2-7; D not certain. The CDR3 contains 13 residues. Trimming pared 3 bases from V and 2 bases from J, leaving 8 bases between. Germline lookup yields CDR1 SGHTA and CDR2 FQGNSA. This CDR3 is CASSFNVPYEQYF. CDR3 sequence (DNA): TGTGCCAGCAGCTTCAATGTCCCCTACGAGCAGTACTTC.

The CDR3 nucleotides are TGTGCCAGCAGCGCCGGAGCTGGGGCCAACGTCCTGACTTTC. Its translation is CASSAGAGANVLTF. This rearrangement joins TRBV6-5 to TRBJ2-6; D remains ambiguous. The CDR3 is made up of 14 amino acids. Germline-derived CDR1 and CDR2 are MNHEY and SVGAGI. Trimming removed 6 bases at V and 2 bases at J, with 8 bases between.

The V gene is TRBV18, the J gene TRBJ2-5; weak D call: TRBD1 (6 bases). Germline values: CDR1 KGHSH, CDR2 LQKENI. The CDR3 extends over 13 amino acids. With 3 bases removed from V and 2 bases from J, the gap between germline ends came to 7 bases. The CDR3 bases are TGTGCCAGCTCACCTGGACAGCAAGAGACCCAGTACTTC. Translation: CASSPGQQETQYF.

The V and J genes are TRBV7-9 and TRBJ1-5; the D gene is possibly TRBD1 (6 bases). CDR1 is SEHNR and CDR2 is FQNEAQ in the germline V gene (reference sequence). V was shortened by 2 bases and J by 4 bases, with 15 bases between the two germline ends. This CDR3 has 16 amino acids. CDR3 residues: CASSLYREGGNQPQHF. In DNA form, the CDR3 reads TGTGCCAGCAGCTTATACAGGGAAGGAGGTAATCAGCCCCAGCATTTT.

The V gene is TRBV5-1, the J gene TRBJ2-5; the match to TRBD2 covers 9 bases. The CDR3 has 14 residues. With 2 bases clipped from V and 2 bases from J, the junction kept 1 base outside the gene matches. Germline-derived CDR1 and CDR2 are SGHRS and YFSETQ. The CDR3 loop is CASSLAGGQETQYF. Here the CDR3 DNA reads TGCGCCAGCAGCTTAGCGGGGGGTCAAGAGACCCAGTACTTC.

This chain joins TRBV6-1 and TRBJ2-6, with a possible D match to TRBD1 (6 bases). Trimming pared 1 base from V and 0 bases from J, leaving 16 bases between. The germline gives CDR1 MNHNS, CDR2 SASEGT. CDR3 size: 19 residues. CDR3 nucleotides: TGTGCCAGCAGTGAAGAAAGACAGGTCCCAATCTCTGGGGCCAACGTCCTGACTTTC. This codes for CASSEERQVPISGANVLTF.

V gene TRBV6-1 combines with J gene TRBJ1-2; D unresolved. Per germline, CDR1 MNHNS and CDR2 SASEGT. V was clipped by 2 bases and J by 8 bases, with 15 bases between them. CDR3 length: 14 amino acids. CDR3 bases: TGTGCCAGCAGTGAACCCCGGCCTGAGGAGGGCTACACCTTC. Translated, it gives CASSEPRPEEGYTF.

V usage is TRBV27 and J usage is TRBJ1-2; 10 bases match TRBD1. Trimming cost V 1 base and J 8 bases; bases outside gene matches: 13. CDR1 MNHEY and CDR2 SMNVEV come from the germline V gene (reference sequence). The CDR3 totals 17 residues. The CDR3 sequence: CASSLLGIGTGVEGYTF. CDR3 DNA sequence: TGTGCCAGCAGTTTATTAGGTATTGGGACAGGGGTAGAAGGCTACACCTTC.